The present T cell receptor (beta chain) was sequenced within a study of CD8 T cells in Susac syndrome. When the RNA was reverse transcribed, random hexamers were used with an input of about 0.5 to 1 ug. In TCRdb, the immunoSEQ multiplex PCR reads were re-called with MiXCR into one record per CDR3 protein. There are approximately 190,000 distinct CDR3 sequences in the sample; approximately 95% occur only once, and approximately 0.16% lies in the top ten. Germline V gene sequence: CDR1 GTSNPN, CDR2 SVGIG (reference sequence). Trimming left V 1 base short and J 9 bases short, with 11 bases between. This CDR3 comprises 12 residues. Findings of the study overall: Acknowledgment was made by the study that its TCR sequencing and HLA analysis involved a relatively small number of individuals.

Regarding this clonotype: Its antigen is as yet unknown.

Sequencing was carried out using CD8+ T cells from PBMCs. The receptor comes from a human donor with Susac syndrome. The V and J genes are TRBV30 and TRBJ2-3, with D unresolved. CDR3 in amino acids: CAWSAVPSTQYF. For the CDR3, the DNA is TGTGCCTGGAGTGCCGTCCCGAGCACGCAGTATTTT.